Detailed here is one T cell receptor (beta chain). The data originate from a study of cytomegalovirus exposure and HLA in healthy donors. CDR3 length: 11 residues. Trimming cost V 5 bases and J 4 bases, with 6 bases left between them. Germline CDR1 SGDLS, CDR2 YYNGEE. The assay was immunoSEQ multiplex PCR, and TCRdb's table has in-frame clones only and misses some. The data hold 150,000 to 200,000 clones, with around 90% observed a single time. The sample was PBMCs. The chain couples TRBV9 to TRBJ1-1; no definite D call. This TCR derives from a woman in her late teens or twenties in good health and CMV-seropositive. In DNA form, the CDR3 reads TGTGCCAGCAGAGCCGGCACTGAAGCTTTCTTT. It codes for CASRAGTEAFF.